The 30 T cell receptor beta chains below come from one sample, sequenced in a study of vaccination and CD4 T cells after COVID-19. Sequenced with the Oncomine TCR Beta short-read assay was DNA taken from cultured CD4+ T cells. TCRdb re-called the PCR reads with MiXCR, one entry per CDR3 protein. The sample holds 20,000 to 25,000 distinct CDR3 sequences, around 63% seen once. Treatment here: approximately 9-day PBMC culture with coronavirus spike peptide pools or control peptides (ViraFEST assay). These receptors' targets are unknown. Sequenced: CD4+ T cells from blood, cultured in vitro. These receptors were collected from a human donor who had recovered from COVID-19.

The chain is built from TRBV6-2 or TRBV6-3 and TRBJ1-5, with D perhaps matching TRBD1 (6 bases). The ends were cut back, 0 bases at V and 7 bases at J, with 16 bases in the middle. The germline V gene has CDR1 MNHEY and CDR2 SVGEGT. The CDR3 contains 16 residues. In DNA form, the CDR3 reads TGTGCCAGCAGTTACTCGGCCCTCAGGGGAGGGCAGCCCCAGCATTTT. Translating gives CASSYSALRGGQPQHF.

J is TRBJ2-3 and V is TRBV7-9; TRBD2 matches 13 bases. The CDR3 runs 16 residues. The V segment lost 5 bases and the J segment 3 bases; nucleotides outside the gene matches: 5. Germline CDR1 is SEHNR and CDR2 is FQNEAQ (reference sequence). The CDR3 region has the DNA TGTGCCAGCAGCAGAGGACTAGCGGGGGAAACAGATACGCAGTATTTT. Residues: CASSRGLAGETDTQYF.

V usage is TRBV19 and J usage is TRBJ1-4, with 7 positions matching TRBD1. The CDR3 spans 15 residues. Per the germline V gene, CDR1 is LNHDA and CDR2 is SQIVND (reference sequence). V shed 4 bases, J shed 6 bases, and the junction held 8 bases outside the gene matches. The CDR3 DNA is TGTGCCAGTAGTAACCCTACAGGGGAGTATGAAAAACTGTTTTTT. It specifies CASSNPTGEYEKLFF.

This clonotype showed up just a few times. CDR3 in amino acids: CSASRIDLGHTEAFF. The DNA of the CDR3 is TGCAGTGCTAGCCGAATAGACCTCGGGCACACTGAAGCTTTCTTT. This chain connects TRBV20-1 to TRBJ1-1; D not certain. Germline V gives CDR1 DFQATT, CDR2 SNEGSKA (reference sequence). This CDR3 comprises 15 residues. Trimming took 3 bases from V and 3 from J, leaving 17 bases between them.

The chain recombines TRBV14 with TRBJ1-6, with 9 bases aligning to TRBD1. The germline gives CDR1 SGHDN, CDR2 FVKESK. The CDR3 consists of 14 residues. The V gene end was trimmed by 5 bases and the J gene end by 5 bases; junction bases not matched to a gene: 1. The CDR3 sequence is CASSTGGNNSPLHF. CDR3 DNA sequence: TGTGCCAGCAGCACAGGGGGCAATAATTCACCCCTCCACTTT.

The genes are TRBV7-2 and TRBJ2-3; the match to TRBD2 covers 7 bases. This CDR3 has 15 residues. V was pared by 6 bases and J by 5 bases, with 11 bases of the junction left unmatched. Germline V gene data show CDR1 as SGHTA and CDR2 as FQGNSA. CDR3 nucleotides: TGTGCCAGCAGACAAACTCTAGCGGCCAGAGATACGCAGTATTTT. The encoded protein is CASRQTLAARDTQYF.

The gene calls are TRBV12-5 and TRBJ2-7; D gene unclear. The CDR3 is 11 amino acids. Trimming pared 7 bases from V and 3 bases from J, leaving 7 bases between. CDR1 is LGHNT and CDR2 is FRNRAP in the germline V gene. This chain's CDR3 is CASARVYEQYF. Written as DNA, the CDR3 is TGTGCTAGTGCTCGAGTCTACGAGCAGTACTTC. Together with reference TRBV12-5 and TRBJ2-7, the CDR3 gives the full variable domain: DARVTQTPRHKVTEMGQEVTMRCQPILGHNTVFWYRQTMMQGLELLAYFRNRAPLDDSGMPKDRFSAEMPDATLATLKIQPSEPRDSAVYFCASARVYEQYFGPGTRLTVT.

The chain employs TRBV4-2 and TRBJ2-7, with 8 bases fitting TRBD1. CDR1 is LGHNA and CDR2 is YNFKEQ in the germline V gene. Trimming at V came to 1 base and at J to 0 bases, leaving 2 bases not matched to a gene. CDR3 length equals 15 residues. Here the CDR3 reads CASSQAGGNSYEQYF. DNA for the CDR3: TGTGCCAGCAGCCAAGCAGGGGGCAACTCCTACGAGCAGTACTTC.

V is TRBV7-2 and J is TRBJ1-1; perhaps TRBD1 as D (5 bases). The CDR3 is 11 amino acids. Germline V gives CDR1 SGHTA, CDR2 FQGNSA. V gave up 5 bases and J gave up 7 bases, with 8 bases separating them. This chain's CDR3 is CASSQRGEAFF. In DNA, the CDR3 is TGTGCCAGCAGCCAAAGGGGTGAAGCTTTCTTT.

CDR3 loop: CASTRQINTEAFF. CDR3 in DNA: TGTGCCAGCACTAGACAGATAAACACTGAAGCTTTCTTT. The chain recombines TRBV12-3 or TRBV12-4 with TRBJ1-1, with a possible D match to TRBD1 (5 bases). Deletions cut 7 bases from V and 2 bases from J, with 11 bases between. The CDR3 is made up of 13 amino acids.

The chain combines TRBV6-2 or TRBV6-3 with TRBJ1-3, with a possible D match to TRBD1 (6 bases). Trimming stripped 5 bases from V and 2 bases from J, with 10 bases between. The CDR3 loop spans 14 amino acids. Germline V gene sequence: CDR1 MNHEY, CDR2 SVGEGT. In DNA form, the CDR3 reads TGTGCCAGCAGTGATCGACAGGCTGGAAACACCATATATTTT. It specifies CASSDRQAGNTIYF.

The chain has TRBV15 and TRBJ2-5, with unresolved D. The CDR3 runs 12 residues. Between the trimmed V and J ends, which lost 5 bases and 5 bases, there was a span of 9 bases. Germline V gene data show CDR1 as LNHNV and CDR2 as YYDKDF (reference sequence). CDR3 in DNA: TGTGCCACCAGCGAGAATGCCGAGACCCAGTACTTC. Translated: CATSENAETQYF.

This sequence joins TRBV7-2 and TRBJ1-3, with TRBD1 matching 7 bases. V shed 1 base, J shed 1 base, and the junction held 7 bases outside the gene matches. Germline values: CDR1 SGHTA, CDR2 FQGNSA. The length of the CDR3 is 17 residues. CDR3 region: CASSLEQGVRSGNTIYF. As DNA, the CDR3 is TGTGCCAGCAGCTTAGAGCAGGGGGTTAGGTCTGGAAACACCATATATTTT.

This clonotype occurred a few times. At one end, the junction sequence differs from germline, possibly due to a read error. The chain employs TRBV6-2 or TRBV6-3 and TRBJ1-2, with D possibly matching TRBD1 (5 bases). This CDR3 is 18 amino acids long. CDR1 and CDR2 (germline): MNHEY, SVGEGT. CDR3 amino acids: CASSYPFGSGTLNDGYTF. The CDR3 DNA sequence: TGTGCCAGCAGTTACCCTTTCGGGTCAGGGACCCTTAACGATGGCTACACCTTC.

The chain combines TRBV7-2 with TRBJ2-3, with a weak D call TRBD2 (6 bases). Germline V CDR1 and CDR2: SGHTA, FQGNSA. V was clipped by 7 bases and J by 4 bases, with 15 bases between them. The CDR3 covers 14 residues. As DNA, the CDR3 is TGTGCCAGCAATCCGGGAGATCGGTCAGATACGCAGTATTTT. Translated, it gives CASNPGDRSDTQYF. The full variable domain, with the rest looked up from reference TRBV7-2 and TRBJ2-3, is GAGVSQSPSNKVTEKGKDVELRCDPISGHTALYWYRQSLGQGLEFLIYFQGNSAPDKSGLPSDRFSAERTGGSVSTLTIQRTQQEDSAVYLCASNPGDRSDTQYFGPGTRLTVL.

V is TRBV6-5 and J is TRBJ1-5; tentative D call: TRBD1 (5 bases). The CDR3 is made up of 13 amino acids. Looked up from germline, CDR1 is MNHEY and CDR2 is SVGAGI. The germline V and J ends were trimmed by 2 bases and 6 bases, with 8 bases remaining between them. The CDR3 bases are TGTGCCAGCAGTTACCAGAGGGGTCAGCCCCAGCATTTT. Translation gives CASSYQRGQPQHF.

There are a few counts of this clonotype. J is TRBJ1-3 and V is TRBV7-8; tentative D call: TRBD1 (6 bases). Per germline, CDR1 SGHVS and CDR2 FQNEAQ. Trimming removed 5 bases at V and 0 bases at J, with 14 bases between. The CDR3 is 16 amino acids. Written as DNA, the CDR3 is TGTGCCAGCAGCCTAAAAGCGACAGGCTCTGGAAACACCATATATTTT. Encoded protein: CASSLKATGSGNTIYF. The whole variable domain, filled in from reference TRBV7-8 and TRBJ1-3, reads GAGVSQSPRYKVAKRGQDVALRCDPISGHVSLFWYQQALGQGPEFLTYFQNEAQLDKSGLPSDRFFAERPEGSVSTLKIQRTQQEDSAVYLCASSLKATGSGNTIYFGEGSWLTVV.

The genes are TRBV19 and TRBJ1-1, with D hard to call. The germline V and J ends were trimmed by 4 bases and 4 bases, with 13 bases remaining between them. Germline V gene data show CDR1 as LNHDA and CDR2 as SQIVND (reference sequence). This CDR3 contains 14 residues. CDR3 sequence: CASSTGRSGTEAFF. As DNA, the CDR3 is TGTGCCAGTAGTACCGGTCGGTCGGGCACTGAAGCTTTCTTT. Filled out from reference TRBV19 and TRBJ1-1, the complete variable domain reads DGGITQSPKYLFRKEGQNVTLSCEQNLNHDAMYWYRQDPGQGLRLIYYSQIVNDFQKGDIAEGYSVSREKKESFPLTVTSAQKNPTAFYLCASSTGRSGTEAFFGQGTRLTVV.

The gene calls are TRBV7-3 and TRBJ1-2, with TRBD1 matching 9 bases. This CDR3 spans 14 amino acids. Germline V lookup: CDR1 SGHTA, CDR2 FQGTGA. Trimming removed 3 bases from V and 6 bases from J; junction bases left unmatched: 5. The chain's CDR3 is CASSFDRGGDGYTF. CDR3 nucleotides: TGTGCCAGCAGCTTTGACAGGGGGGGAGATGGCTACACCTTC.

The chain is built from TRBV7-8 and TRBJ2-5; possible D gene TRBD2, 7 bases. The germline V gene encodes CDR1 SGHVS and CDR2 FQNEAQ. V was trimmed by 1 base and J by 3 bases, leaving 12 bases between them. The CDR3 loop spans 15 amino acids. CDR3 nucleotide sequence: TGTGCCAGCAGCTTAGGGGGAGGGGGGAAAGAGACCCAGTACTTC. Its protein is CASSLGGGGKETQYF.

V usage is TRBV6-2 or TRBV6-3 and J usage is TRBJ1-5; 10 bases match TRBD1. CDR1 MNHEY and CDR2 SVGEGT come from the germline V gene. Losses at the gene ends were 5 bases for V and 7 bases for J; bases not matched to a gene: 8. This CDR3 is built from 15 residues. CDR3: CASSPDRGLDQPQHF. The CDR3 region has the DNA TGTGCCAGCAGTCCCGACAGGGGGCTAGACCAGCCCCAGCATTTT.

V usage is TRBV6-2 or TRBV6-3 and J usage is TRBJ1-2; no firm D call. Germline V CDR1 and CDR2: MNHEY, SVGEGT. This CDR3 contains 15 residues. Between the trimmed V and J ends, which lost 5 bases and 5 bases, there was a span of 18 bases. The CDR3 region is CASSSASTAGYGYTF. The CDR3, as DNA: TGTGCCAGCAGTAGCGCGAGTACCGCAGGATATGGCTACACCTTC.

V is TRBV27 and J is TRBJ1-5; D perhaps matches TRBD1 (6 bases). The CDR3 is made up of 13 amino acids. Trimming pared 5 bases from V and 5 bases from J, leaving 10 bases between. The germline V gene encodes CDR1 MNHEY and CDR2 SMNVEV (reference sequence). CDR3 amino acids: CASSARGDQPQHF. The CDR3 bases are TGTGCCAGCAGTGCGAGGGGGGATCAGCCCCAGCATTTT.

The chain's CDR3 is CSAREIKPGTSNTEAFF. The CDR3 region has the DNA TGCAGTGCTAGAGAAATAAAACCTGGGACATCGAACACTGAAGCTTTCTTT. The gene calls are TRBV20-1 and TRBJ1-1; D is possibly TRBD1 (6 bases). Germline assignment: CDR1 DFQATT and CDR2 SNEGSKA (reference sequence). CDR3 length: 17 residues. Trimming stripped 0 bases from V and 1 base from J, with 18 bases between.

This sequence joins TRBV7-2 and TRBJ1-3; D is unclear. Trimming removed 1 base at V and 4 bases at J, with 5 bases between. In germline, CDR1 is SGHTA, CDR2 FQGNSA. The length of the CDR3 is 13 residues. The chain's CDR3 is CASSLEDGNTIYF. CDR3 bases: TGTGCCAGCAGCTTAGAGGACGGAAACACCATATATTTT.

This chain connects TRBV7-9 to TRBJ1-5; D remains ambiguous. CDR1 SEHNR and CDR2 FQNEAQ come from the germline V gene (reference sequence). The CDR3 contains 15 residues. Deletions cut 3 bases from V and 0 bases from J, with 9 bases between. The CDR3 here is CASSFSGNSNQPQHF. The CDR3 nucleotides read TGTGCCAGCAGCTTTTCGGGGAATAGCAATCAGCCCCAGCATTTT.

The chain recombines TRBV7-3 with TRBJ2-7, with 8 nucleotides matching TRBD2. The germline V gene encodes CDR1 SGHTA and CDR2 FQGTGA. The J segment lost 2 bases and the V segment lost 5 bases, leaving 8 bases of the junction unmatched. This CDR3 spans 15 amino acids. DNA for the CDR3: TGTGCCAGCAGCCTACGGGGGGGTCGAACCTACGAGCAGTACTTC. This translates into CASSLRGGRTYEQYF.

The chain is built from TRBV19 and TRBJ1-6; D is possibly TRBD1 (6 bases). V was shortened by 8 bases and J by 7 bases, with 15 bases between the two germline ends. The CDR3 contains 14 residues. Germline V CDR1 and CDR2: LNHDA, SQIVND (reference sequence). The CDR3 loop is CASSSLGGNSPLHF. Written as DNA, the CDR3 is TGTGCCAGTTCCTCGCTAGGGGGAAATTCACCCCTCCACTTT.

The rearrangement links TRBV15 to TRBJ1-2; D might be TRBD1 (6 bases). Germline lookup yields CDR1 LNHNV and CDR2 YYDKDF (reference sequence). The germline V and J ends were trimmed by 8 bases and 2 bases, with 27 bases remaining between them. The CDR3 extends over 18 amino acids. The CDR3 nucleotides are TGTGCCACCCCCCCTAGAGGGGGGCGTTTTGTAGGGAACTATGGCTACACCTTC. Its translation is CATPPRGGRFVGNYGYTF.

This clonotype was recorded once. V usage is TRBV7-9 and J usage is TRBJ2-3, with D perhaps TRBD2 (5 bases). Germline V CDR1 and CDR2: SEHNR, FQNEAQ (reference sequence). V dropped 6 bases and J dropped 2 bases, with 12 bases sitting between them. The CDR3 loop spans 14 amino acids. The CDR3 is CASSSSGATDTQYF. CDR3 coding DNA: TGTGCCAGCAGTTCCAGCGGAGCCACAGATACGCAGTATTTT.